The rows below give T cell receptor beta chains drawn from one sample of a study of blood T cell repertoires in COVID-19. Profiling relied on immunoSEQ multiplex PCR, and the TCRdb table lists in-frame clones only, not all of them. This sample has 250,000 or so clones, with 85% found just once. The sequencing sample was made of PBMCs or T cells enriched from blood (not recorded which). Receptors originate from a woman aged 45-65 years who had been exposed to COVID-19. Both conserved end residues are trimmed from each CDR3.

TRBV29-1	TRBJ2-7	SVGQGAAYEQY
TRBV3-1/TRBV3-2	TRBJ2-2	ASSLPAGENTGELF
TRBV18	TRBJ2-2	ASSPPAQGANTGELF
TRBV28	TRBJ2-7	ASSWGLGEQY
TRBV5-4	TRBJ1-1	ASSLDQGQGTEAF
TRBV12-5	TRBJ2-4	ASGQPGVDIQY
TRBV28	TRBJ1-5	ASSPNMWLGGDQPQH
TRBV5-4	TRBJ1-1	ASSLAGRGNTEAF
TRBV18	TRBJ2-5	ASSPGGKKTQY
TRBV12-3/TRBV12-4	TRBJ1-2	ASSIQGNGYT
TRBV9	TRBJ2-2	ASNRQGLPQGLF
TRBV7-8	TRBJ1-1	ASSPSGVDEAF
TRBV3-1/TRBV3-2	TRBJ1-1	ASSPGTGFFMNTEAF
TRBV6-1	TRBJ1-4	ASSEAKYSGTGYEKLF
TRBV7-2	TRBJ1-2	ASSPDRVGYT
TRBV7-2	TRBJ2-5	ASRHKKAGGLETQY
TRBV7-2	TRBJ1-2	ASSLRGYGYT
TRBV7-9	TRBJ2-1	ASSSLPGLAGGNEQF
TRBV3-1/TRBV3-2	TRBJ1-2	ASSHVGQDNINYGYT
TRBV7-9	TRBJ2-1	ASSSRYNEQF
TRBV5-1	TRBJ2-5	ASSFFTGGSSRSQY
TRBV19	TRBJ2-6	ASSTSLSGANVLT
TRBV11-1	TRBJ1-1	ASSLEGGPGTEAF
TRBV28	TRBJ1-4	ASSLSLPRTSPKLF
TRBV7-9	TRBJ2-7	ASSPGGLRAYEQY
TRBV20-1	TRBJ2-3	SASKLPGLAEPGGTDTQY
TRBV19	TRBJ1-1	ASSITGVAEAF
TRBV9	TRBJ2-1	ASSVDGPAGLRTEQF
TRBV7-9	TRBJ1-2	ASSWARTADGYT
TRBV19	TRBJ1-6	ASSIDHSGLLRGSPLH
TRBV13	TRBJ2-3	ASSTGASTDTQY
TRBV6-4	TRBJ2-2	ASSKTGGDTGELF
TRBV28	TRBJ1-5	ASSSRGQVIAVNQPQH
TRBV7-8	TRBJ2-7	ASSSRTDEQY
TRBV6-6	TRBJ1-1	ASWRGGLEAF